The following is a TCR beta chain sequence with its context. The antigen is not known. This CDR3 has 17 residues. V trimming: 0 bases; J trimming: 2 bases; junction bases outside the gene matches: 11. Germline CDR1 GTSNPN, CDR2 SVGIG (reference sequence). The sample comes from a study of somatic mutations in cytotoxic T cells in rheumatoid arthritis. Points from the study as a whole: Rheumatoid arthritis patients were compared with age-matched healthy controls, and their CD8+ T-cell clonality did not differ significantly.

Generated by immunoSEQ multiplex PCR, the TCRdb table keeps only in-frame clones and is missing some. The sample lists approximately 33,000 clones, under 90% occurring once. V is TRBV30 and J is TRBJ2-7, with 9 bases identical to TRBD1. Sequencing was carried out using CD8+ T cells sorted from blood. The receptor's source is a man in his forties or fifties in good health. In DNA form, the CDR3 reads TGTGCCTGGAGTGTAAAGGCGGGGCGGACAGGGGCCTACGAGCAGTACTTC. As protein: CAWSVKAGRTGAYEQYF.